These 32 T cell receptor beta chains originate from one sample sequenced in a study of blood T cell repertoires in COVID-19. The repertoire was sequenced with immunoSEQ multiplex PCR; TCRdb's copy has only in-frame clones and lacks some. The sample holds 60,000 to 85,000 clones, about 91% seen once. What was sequenced was peripheral blood. Source of these receptors: a woman aged 45-59 years with active COVID-19.

V usage is TRBV28 and J usage is TRBJ1-5; D is perhaps TRBD1 (5 bases). CDR3 size: 15 residues. V was trimmed by 6 bases and J by 7 bases, leaving 19 bases between them. Germline-derived CDR1 and CDR2 are MDHEN and SYDVKM. CDR3 coding DNA: TGTGCCAGCAGATTGCCCTTGGGGTCAGGGCAGCCCCAGCATTTT. Amino acid sequence: CASRLPLGSGQPQHF.

This rearrangement joins TRBV6-4 to TRBJ2-3, with D uncertain. The CDR3 has 14 residues. V dropped 3 bases and J dropped 1 base, with 8 bases sitting between them. Germline V gene data show CDR1 as MRHNA and CDR2 as SNTAGT. In nucleotides, the CDR3 is TGTGCCAGCAGTGATCCGACACGCACAGATACGCAGTATTTT. Translating it yields CASSDPTRTDTQYF.

V and J are TRBV2 and TRBJ1-2, with TRBD1 matching over 7 bases. The CDR3 runs to 14 residues. Per germline, CDR1 SNHLY and CDR2 FYNNEI. J lost 2 bases, V lost 4 bases, and 4 bases had no gene match. CDR3 sequence reads: CASSGTTGNYGYTF. The CDR3 DNA reads TGTGCCAGCAGTGGAACGACAGGGAACTATGGCTACACCTTC.

The gene calls are TRBV3-1 (or the pseudogene TRBV3-2) and TRBJ2-3; no clear D gene. Trimming shortened V by 1 base and J by 0 bases, and 5 bases separated the two germline ends. The germline V gene encodes CDR1 LGHDT and CDR2 YNNKEL (reference sequence). The CDR3 is 14 residues long. The CDR3 nucleotides read TGTGCCAGCAGCCAAGCTTCTAGCACAGATACGCAGTATTTT. This gives the protein CASSQASSTDTQYF.

The V gene is TRBV19, the J gene TRBJ2-3; 11 positions match TRBD2. Germline lookup yields CDR1 LNHDA and CDR2 SQIVND (reference sequence). The CDR3 runs to 15 residues. Trimming took 1 base from V and 5 from J; bases not matched to a gene: 2. The CDR3 coding sequence is TGTGCCAGTAGTATAGTAGCGGGAGGGAGAGATACGCAGTATTTT. Translated: CASSIVAGGRDTQYF.

This clone has more than one count but fewer than ten. V is TRBV28 and J is TRBJ1-5; a weak D match, TRBD1 (6 bases). This CDR3 is built from 18 residues. Deletions cut 6 bases from V and 0 bases from J, with 21 bases between. Germline V lookup: CDR1 MDHEN, CDR2 SYDVKM. The CDR3 region is CASRADSWETHSNQPQHF. The CDR3 nucleotides are TGTGCCAGCAGGGCGGACAGTTGGGAAACGCATAGCAATCAGCCCCAGCATTTT.

There are a few counts of this clone. The chain uses TRBV9 and TRBJ2-5, with D uncertain. The CDR3 has 12 residues. Germline-derived CDR1 and CDR2 are SGDLS and YYNGEE. With 4 bases removed from V and 4 bases from J, the gap between germline ends came to 8 bases. CDR3 protein: CASSSSGETQYF. In DNA form, the CDR3 reads TGTGCCAGCAGCAGTTCGGGAGAGACCCAGTACTTC.

The chain uses TRBV2 and TRBJ2-1; D is possibly TRBD2 (7 bases). V lost 0 bases to trimming and J lost 2 bases, with 17 bases between them. Per germline, CDR1 SNHLY and CDR2 FYNNEI. This CDR3 comprises 18 residues. For the CDR3, the DNA is TGTGCCAGCAGTGAAGCCAGGGGACTAAGCGGGCCCTACAATGAGCAGTTCTTC. Its protein product is CASSEARGLSGPYNEQFF. The whole variable domain, filled in from reference TRBV2 and TRBJ2-1, reads EPEVTQTPSHQVTQMGQEVILRCVPISNHLYFYWYRQILGQKVEFLVSFYNNEISEKSEIFDDQFSVERPDGSNFTLKIRSTKLEDSAMYFCASSEARGLSGPYNEQFFGPGTRLTVL.

This clone has just a few counts. The chain employs TRBV5-8 and TRBJ1-2; 8 bases fit TRBD1. Looked up from germline, CDR1 is SGHTS and CDR2 is YDEGEE. The CDR3 length is 15 residues. V lost 4 bases, J lost 3 bases, and 8 bases stayed unmatched. The CDR3 protein is CASSNGQGKDYGYTF. In DNA, the CDR3 is TGTGCCAGCAGCAACGGACAGGGAAAAGACTATGGCTACACCTTC.

This chain uses TRBV7-2 with TRBJ1-5; 7 bases are a match to TRBD1. Germline lookup yields CDR1 SGHTA and CDR2 FQGNSA. After removal of 6 bases from V and 2 bases from J, the junction contained 7 bases not matched to a gene. This CDR3 region has 15 residues. CDR3 sequence: CASSYRQGGNQPQHF. In DNA, the CDR3 is TGTGCCAGCAGTTACCGACAGGGCGGCAATCAGCCCCAGCATTTT.

This clone has only a few counts. Written as DNA, the CDR3 is TGTGCCAGCAGCTTAGGGACAAGCTCCTACAATGAGCAGTTCTTC. This translates into CASSLGTSSYNEQFF. The gene calls are TRBV7-2 and TRBJ2-1, with D tentatively TRBD1 (5 bases). V gave up 1 base and J gave up 0 bases, with 7 bases separating them. CDR3 length: 15 residues. Per germline, CDR1 SGHTA and CDR2 FQGNSA.

The chain carries TRBV4-2 and TRBJ2-7; tentative D call: TRBD2 (7 bases). CDR1 LGHNA and CDR2 YNFKEQ come from the germline V gene. Trimming removed 4 bases at V and 4 bases at J, with 20 bases between. The CDR3 runs 16 residues. The CDR3 nucleotides are TGTGCCAGCAGCCCACTGAAAGGGGGGGGTGCATACGAGCAGTACTTC. Translating it yields CASSPLKGGGAYEQYF.

J is TRBJ1-1 and V is TRBV7-9; no definite D call. Per germline, CDR1 SEHNR and CDR2 FQNEAQ (reference sequence). The CDR3 spans 13 residues. V was trimmed by 5 bases and J by 7 bases, leaving 14 bases between them. The CDR3 spells CASSPGRDVEAFF. The DNA for the CDR3 is TGTGCCAGCAGCCCGGGGAGGGATGTTGAAGCTTTCTTT.

The J gene is TRBJ1-5, the V gene TRBV4-2; TRBD1 matches 9 bases. CDR1 is LGHNA and CDR2 is YNFKEQ in the germline V gene. V dropped 0 bases and J dropped 1; count of bases not matched to a gene: 19. This CDR3 spans 22 amino acids. The CDR3 spells CASSQDNMGRTGVKGSNQPQHF. The CDR3 nucleotides are TGTGCCAGCAGCCAAGATAATATGGGTCGGACAGGGGTTAAGGGGAGCAATCAGCCCCAGCATTTT.

V is TRBV7-9 and J is TRBJ2-7, with 7 positions matching TRBD1. Germline V gene data show CDR1 as SEHNR and CDR2 as FQNEAQ (reference sequence). There are 14 residues in the CDR3. Germline trimming cut 2 bases from V and 3 bases from J; bases unmatched to any gene: 4. This chain's CDR3 is CASSLTGTDYEQYF. In DNA form, the CDR3 reads TGTGCCAGCAGCTTAACCGGGACAGACTACGAGCAGTACTTC.

The gene calls are TRBV18 and TRBJ2-5; 9 bases are a match to TRBD1. Germline V gene data show CDR1 as KGHSH and CDR2 as LQKENI. Losses at the gene ends were 2 bases for V and 2 bases for J; bases not matched to a gene: 9. CDR3 size: 17 residues. CDR3 region: CASSPRDRDVSQETQYF. CDR3 in DNA: TGTGCCAGCTCACCAAGGGACAGGGATGTTTCACAAGAGACCCAGTACTTC.

This clone has a single count. The V and J genes are TRBV7-9 and TRBJ1-2; unclear D gene. Germline assignment: CDR1 SEHNR and CDR2 FQNEAQ (reference sequence). This CDR3 comprises 15 residues. Trimming pared 5 bases from V and 0 bases from J, leaving 13 bases between. CDR3 DNA sequence: TGTGCCAGCAGCGAGTCCACAGTAGCTAACTATGGCTACACCTTC. Its protein is CASSESTVANYGYTF.

V gene TRBV11-2 combines with J gene TRBJ2-1; 7 bases are a match to TRBD2. The CDR3 runs to 17 residues. Germline values: CDR1 SGHAT, CDR2 FQNNGV. The junction had 8 bases not matched to a gene; V was cut back by 1 base and J by 2 bases. This CDR3 reads CASSLGVGRETYNEQFF. CDR3 DNA sequence: TGTGCCAGCAGCTTAGGAGTTGGGAGGGAAACCTACAATGAGCAGTTCTTC.

This chain links TRBV18 with TRBJ2-6; TRBD1 aligns across 9 bases. J was trimmed by 2 bases and V by 5 bases; bases with no gene match: 4. The CDR3 totals 16 residues. Germline V gives CDR1 KGHSH, CDR2 LQKENI. The CDR3 spells CASSWTGAAGANVLTF. As DNA, the CDR3 is TGTGCCAGCTCATGGACAGGGGCCGCTGGGGCCAACGTCCTGACTTTC.

V is TRBV6-1 and J is TRBJ1-1; no firm D call. Germline V gene sequence: CDR1 MNHNS, CDR2 SASEGT. Trimming took off 2 bases at V and 4 bases at J, with 11 bases between the two ends. The CDR3 consists of 14 residues. The chain's CDR3 is CASSESSEVTEAFF. CDR3 DNA sequence: TGTGCCAGCAGTGAAAGCAGCGAAGTCACTGAAGCTTTCTTT.

This sequence joins TRBV19 and TRBJ2-7, with TRBD1 matching over 10 bases. V lost 3 bases to trimming and J lost 4 bases; unmatched junction nucleotides: 3. Per germline, CDR1 LNHDA and CDR2 SQIVND (reference sequence). The length of the CDR3 is 14 residues. CDR3 sequence (DNA): TGTGCCAGTAGTATCGGGACAGGGGCGTACGAGCAGTACTTC. It encodes CASSIGTGAYEQYF.

This clone has only a few counts. The chain uses TRBV5-8 and TRBJ1-5, with no clear D. This CDR3 has 15 amino acids. V lost 4 bases and J 2 bases, leaving 13 bases between the germline ends. From germline, CDR1 is SGHTS and CDR2 YDEGEE. The CDR3 sequence is CASSALILGNQPQHF. In nucleotides, the CDR3 is TGTGCCAGCAGCGCACTTATATTGGGCAATCAGCCCCAGCATTTT.

The J gene is TRBJ1-2, the V gene TRBV19; D gene unclear. CDR3 length: 13 amino acids. V was pared by 1 base and J by 5 bases, with 8 bases between. Germline V gives CDR1 LNHDA, CDR2 SQIVND (reference sequence). The CDR3 DNA follows: TGTGCCAGTAGTATAGGGAGAGGTTATGGCTACACCTTC. It codes for CASSIGRGYGYTF.

The rearrangement uses TRBV21-1 and TRBJ2-1; the table's D call of TRBD1 was not tested on the DNA. TRBV21-1 is deemed a pseudogene. This CDR3 contains 14 residues. The CDR3 is CARVTWNLYNEQFF. Here the CDR3 DNA reads TGTGCCAGGGTGACATGGAACCTCTACAATGAGCAGTTCTTC.

A few counts support this clone. The gene calls are TRBV4-1 and TRBJ2-7; perhaps TRBD1 as D (6 bases). Trimming removed 0 bases at V and 2 bases at J, with 14 bases between. The V gene's germline CDR1 is MGHRA and CDR2 YSYEKL. The CDR3 runs 16 residues. CDR3 sequence: CASSQDPRTDTYEQYF. The CDR3 nucleotides are TGCGCCAGCAGCCAAGACCCCAGGACAGATACCTACGAGCAGTACTTC.

V usage is TRBV28 and J usage is TRBJ2-7; D is possibly TRBD1 (5 bases). This CDR3 region has 16 residues. Germline assignment: CDR1 MDHEN and CDR2 SYDVKM. Trimming took 6 bases from V and 2 from J, leaving 20 bases between them. CDR3 bases: TGTGCCAGCAGCCGAGACTGGGAACAGGCGACCTACGAGCAGTACTTC. It codes for CASSRDWEQATYEQYF.

This chain uses TRBV6-4 with TRBJ2-2; TRBD1 matches 8 bases. The V segment lost 1 base and the J segment 6 bases; nucleotides outside the gene matches: 4. CDR3 length: 15 residues. Germline V gene lookup returns CDR1 MRHNA and CDR2 SNTAGT. CDR3 protein: CASSDFPGGAGELFF. The CDR3, as DNA: TGTGCCAGCAGTGACTTCCCAGGGGGCGCCGGGGAGCTGTTTTTT.

This clone was picked up one time. The chain is built from TRBV3-1 (or the pseudogene TRBV3-2) and TRBJ1-3; 10 nucleotides agree with TRBD1. The CDR3 is 16 amino acids. Losses at the gene ends were 1 base for V and 7 bases for J; bases not matched to a gene: 7. Germline assignment: CDR1 LGHDT and CDR2 YNNKEL (reference sequence). The CDR3 sequence: CASSQGGQGVGNTIYF. CDR3 DNA sequence: TGTGCCAGCAGCCAAGGCGGACAGGGGGTAGGGAACACCATATATTTT.

The V call is TRBV7-9, the J call TRBJ2-3; TRBD1 agrees at 7 bases. J was trimmed by 3 bases and V by 6 bases; bases with no gene match: 3. The CDR3 runs 13 residues. Germline V gene sequence: CDR1 SEHNR, CDR2 FQNEAQ (reference sequence). The CDR3 sequence: CASSYRGTDTQYF. CDR3 nucleotide sequence: TGTGCCAGCAGTTACAGGGGTACAGATACGCAGTATTTT.

This clone was detected only a few times. This chain joins TRBV6-1 and TRBJ2-1; TRBD2 is a possible D gene (6 bases). The CDR3 is 15 residues long. With 2 bases removed from V and 9 bases from J, the gap between germline ends came to 17 bases. CDR1 and CDR2 (germline): MNHNS, SASEGT. CDR3 residues: CASSEKKGGWSEQFF. For the CDR3, the DNA is TGTGCCAGCAGTGAAAAGAAGGGAGGTTGGAGTGAGCAGTTCTTC.

This clone is a singleton in its sample. The chain links TRBV5-1 to TRBJ2-1; tentatively, D is TRBD1 (6 bases). Trimming took off 4 bases at V and 5 bases at J, with 13 bases between the two ends. CDR3 length: 14 amino acids. The germline V gene encodes CDR1 SGHRS and CDR2 YFSETQ. DNA for the CDR3: TGCGCCAGCAGCACCGCCGGGACAAACAATGAGCAGTTCTTC. Encoded protein: CASSTAGTNNEQFF.

This clone was observed a single time. The genes are TRBV10-1 and TRBJ1-3; TRBD1 might be the D (5 bases). Germline values: CDR1 WNHNN, CDR2 SYGVQD (reference sequence). V was cut by 3 bases and J by 7 bases, with 7 bases left in between. This CDR3 comprises 12 residues. In DNA form, the CDR3 reads TGCGCCAGCAGTGACCCAGGGAACACCATATATTTT. The encoded protein is CASSDPGNTIYF.